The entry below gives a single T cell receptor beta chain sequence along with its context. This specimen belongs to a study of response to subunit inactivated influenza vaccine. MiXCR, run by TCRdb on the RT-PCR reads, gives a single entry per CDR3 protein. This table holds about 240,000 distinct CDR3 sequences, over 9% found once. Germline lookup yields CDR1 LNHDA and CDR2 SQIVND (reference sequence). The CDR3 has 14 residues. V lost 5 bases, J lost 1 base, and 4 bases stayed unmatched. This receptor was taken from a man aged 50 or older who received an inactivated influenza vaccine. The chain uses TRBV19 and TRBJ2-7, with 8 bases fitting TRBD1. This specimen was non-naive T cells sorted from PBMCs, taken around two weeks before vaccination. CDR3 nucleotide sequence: TGTGCCAGTAGTTTGACAGGGGAGTCCTACGAGCAGTACTTC. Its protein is CASSLTGESYEQYF. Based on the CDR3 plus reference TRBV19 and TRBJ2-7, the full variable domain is DGGITQSPKYLFRKEGQNVTLSCEQNLNHDAMYWYRQDPGQGLRLIYYSQIVNDFQKGDIAEGYSVSREKKESFPLTVTSAQKNPTAFYLCASSLTGESYEQYFGPGTRLTVT.